The 6 T cell receptor beta chains presented below share a single source sample, sequenced in a study of CD8 T cells in ankylosing spondylitis. Study-wide results and limits: A TCR beta motif of 8 or 9 highly homologous variants appeared characteristic of ankylosing spondylitis blood.

Each CDR3 protein is one row after TCRdb ran MiXCR on the 5' RACE reads. Among 700,000 to 1,000,000 distinct CDR3 sequences listed, around 11% were seen once. No cognate antigen is known for these TCRs. Sequences were obtained from blood, either unsorted or a sorted T cell fraction (not recorded which). These receptors were obtained from a male donor with ankylosing spondylitis.

This clonotype was counted between two and nine times. J is TRBJ2-7 and V is TRBV28; D possibly corresponds to TRBD1 (6 bases). From germline, CDR1 is MDHEN and CDR2 SYDVKM. Trimming pared 3 bases from V and 3 bases from J, leaving 12 bases between. This CDR3 is 14 amino acids long. The CDR3, as DNA: TGTGCCAGCAGTTTGAATGGGGGCCTCTACGAGCAGTACTTC. It yields the protein CASSLNGGLYEQYF.

This rearrangement joins TRBV13 to TRBJ2-1; a possible D gene is TRBD2 (5 bases). Trimming cost V 3 bases and J 6 bases, with 15 bases left between them. Germline V lookup: CDR1 PRHDT, CDR2 FYEKMQ (reference sequence). This CDR3 is built from 15 residues. CDR3 sequence: CASSLNRAAGNEQFF. DNA for the CDR3: TGTGCCAGCAGCTTGAATCGTGCCGCGGGCAATGAGCAGTTCTTC.

This clonotype was counted only a few times. This chain uses TRBV20-1 with TRBJ2-7, with D uncertain. V was shortened by 7 bases and J by 6 bases, with 4 bases between the two germline ends. The CDR3 totals 8 residues. Per the germline V gene, CDR1 is DFQATT and CDR2 is SNEGSKA (reference sequence). Here the CDR3 DNA reads TGCAGTGTGGGCGAGCAGTACTTC. It yields the protein CSVGEQYF.

The chain links TRBV2 to TRBJ2-5; no clear D gene. V dropped 1 base and J dropped 1 base, with 4 bases sitting between them. CDR1 is SNHLY, CDR2 FYNNEI, per germline. The CDR3 is made up of 13 amino acids. The CDR3, as DNA: TGTGCCAGCAGTGAAGAGATCCAAGAGACCCAGTACTTC. Protein: CASSEEIQETQYF.

The table lists this clonotype with a few counts. This chain joins TRBV20-1 and TRBJ1-2, with TRBD1 as a possible D gene (6 bases). CDR3 size: 14 residues. The V gene's germline CDR1 is DFQATT and CDR2 SNEGSKA (reference sequence). The ends were cut back, 1 base at V and 4 bases at J, with 13 bases in the middle. CDR3 sequence: CSARGPGAIYGYTF. Written as DNA, the CDR3 is TGCAGTGCTAGAGGTCCGGGGGCGATCTATGGCTACACCTTC.

J is TRBJ1-2 and V is TRBV4-2; a weak D match, TRBD1 (5 bases). V shed 1 base and J shed 0 bases, with 9 bases lying between them. The CDR3 runs 15 residues. CDR1 is LGHNA, CDR2 YNFKEQ, per germline. This chain's CDR3 is CASSQADRSNYGYTF. The CDR3 nucleotides are TGTGCCAGCAGCCAAGCTGACAGATCTAACTATGGCTACACCTTC.